These 16 T cell receptor beta chains came from one sample sequenced in a study of CD8 T cells in Susac syndrome. Random hexamers were used to reverse transcribe the RNA input (about 0.5 to 1 ug). MiXCR, applied by TCRdb to the immunoSEQ multiplex PCR reads, yields one record per CDR3 protein. Here the sample spans around 140,000 distinct CDR3 sequences, roughly 80% being singletons. Sequenced sample: CD8+ T cells from PBMCs. The receptor set was obtained from a human donor with multiple sclerosis.

The gene calls are TRBV12-3 or TRBV12-4 and TRBJ1-5; possible D gene TRBD1, 6 bases. The V end was cut by 7 bases, the J end by 1 base, with 17 bases between. The CDR3 totals 16 residues. CDR3 residues: CASTFRVGGSNQPQHF. The CDR3 DNA follows: TGTGCCAGCACCTTTCGTGTAGGGGGGAGCAATCAGCCCCAGCATTTT.

The V call is TRBV19, the J call TRBJ1-1; D remains unclear. V gave up 5 bases and J gave up 2 bases, with 15 bases separating them. CDR1 and CDR2 (germline): LNHDA, SQIVND (reference sequence). The CDR3 loop spans 15 amino acids. CDR3: CASSAIPDHNTEAFF. The CDR3 nucleotides read TGTGCCAGTAGTGCCATCCCCGATCATAACACTGAAGCTTTCTTT.

The chain combines TRBV4-2 with TRBJ2-1; 7 bases map to TRBD2. The germline CDR1 and CDR2 sequences are LGHNA and YNFKEQ. Trimming removed 0 bases from V and 4 bases from J; junction bases left unmatched: 9. This CDR3 contains 17 residues. CDR3 region: CASSQEWRGIDYNEQFF. CDR3 DNA: TGTGCCAGCAGCCAAGAATGGCGGGGGATAGATTACAATGAGCAGTTCTTC.

This clonotype was seen only once. This chain connects TRBV7-8 to TRBJ2-1; D uncertain. V lost 3 bases and J lost 4, with 13 bases in between. This CDR3 is 15 amino acids long. Germline lookup yields CDR1 SGHVS and CDR2 FQNEAQ. The CDR3 reads CASSFFRVPYNEQFF. CDR3 bases: TGTGCCAGCAGCTTTTTCCGGGTTCCTTACAATGAGCAGTTCTTC. Looking up the rest from reference TRBV7-8 and TRBJ2-1 gives the full variable domain: GAGVSQSPRYKVAKRGQDVALRCDPISGHVSLFWYQQALGQGPEFLTYFQNEAQLDKSGLPSDRFFAERPEGSVSTLKIQRTQQEDSAVYLCASSFFRVPYNEQFFGPGTRLTVL.

V gene TRBV29-1 combines with J gene TRBJ1-2; D possibly corresponds to TRBD1 (6 bases). Germline values: CDR1 SQVTM, CDR2 ANQGSEA. The length of the CDR3 is 16 residues. Trimming took off 5 bases at V and 8 bases at J, with 27 bases between the two ends. Here the CDR3 reads CSVIPMVAGAPEGYTF. The DNA for the CDR3 is TGCAGCGTTATACCAATGGTGGCGGGGGCCCCTGAGGGCTACACCTTC. Full variable domain (rest looked up from reference TRBV29-1 and TRBJ1-2): SAVISQKPSRDICQRGTSLTIQCQVDSQVTMMFWYRQQPGQSLTLIATANQGSEATYESGFVIDKFPISRPNLTFSTLTVSNMSPEDSSIYLCSVIPMVAGAPEGYTFGSGTRLTVV.

CDR3 loop: CASRYRGETQYF. DNA of the CDR3: TGTGCCAGCAGGTACAGGGGCGAGACCCAGTACTTC. V gene TRBV3-1 combines with J gene TRBJ2-5, with 7 bases lining up with TRBD1. The germline gives CDR1 LGHDT, CDR2 YNNKEL (reference sequence). V was clipped by 6 bases and J by 5 bases; unmatched bases: 3. The CDR3 consists of 12 residues.

The chain recombines TRBV11-2 with TRBJ2-3; 9 positions match TRBD1. V was clipped by 5 bases and J by 4 bases; unmatched bases: 10. The germline V gene has CDR1 SGHAT and CDR2 FQNNGV. There are 16 residues in the CDR3. CDR3 sequence: CASSSSLDRGPDTQYF. CDR3 nucleotide sequence: TGTGCCAGCAGCAGCTCACTGGACAGGGGACCAGATACGCAGTATTTT.

This chain joins TRBV27 and TRBJ2-2; 8 bases align to TRBD1. After removal of 7 bases from V and 7 bases from J, the junction contained 8 bases not matched to a gene. The CDR3 runs to 14 residues. Looked up from germline, CDR1 is MNHEY and CDR2 is SMNVEV (reference sequence). The CDR3 is CASTSGTGYGELFF. DNA of the CDR3: TGTGCCAGCACATCCGGGACAGGCTACGGGGAGCTGTTTTTT.

The CDR3 DNA reads as TGTGCCAGCAGCCTTGCTAGCGGACTGACTGCCTCCTACAATGAGCAGTTCTTC. Protein: CASSLASGLTASYNEQFF. The chain couples TRBV13 to TRBJ2-1, with 7 nucleotides matching TRBD2. CDR3 size: 18 residues. V lost 5 bases and J lost 0; bases outside the gene matches: 13. Germline V lookup: CDR1 PRHDT, CDR2 FYEKMQ (reference sequence).

The V call is TRBV7-8, the J call TRBJ2-7; the D is unclear. V was pared by 5 bases and J by 5 bases, with 7 bases between. The CDR3 spans 11 residues. In germline, CDR1 is SGHVS, CDR2 FQNEAQ. The CDR3 DNA is TGTGCCAGCAGCAACAGTAACGAGCAGTACGTC. Translated: CASSNSNEQYV.

The chain recombines TRBV28 with TRBJ1-2, with 7 bases identical to TRBD1. The V gene's germline CDR1 is MDHEN and CDR2 SYDVKM. J was trimmed by 3 bases and V by 4 bases; bases with no gene match: 8. The CDR3 is 15 amino acids. CDR3 bases: TGTGCCAGCAGTTCTCCGGGACAGCAAGACTATGGCTACACCTTC. Translation gives CASSSPGQQDYGYTF.

The chain has TRBV2 and TRBJ1-5, with a tentative D call TRBD1 (5 bases). V was clipped by 10 bases and J by 5 bases, with 18 bases between them. Germline values: CDR1 SNHLY, CDR2 FYNNEI. The CDR3 runs to 14 residues. The CDR3 DNA is TGTGCCACCGAGAAAATTGGAGGGGATCAGCCCCAGCATTTT. Amino acids: CATEKIGGDQPQHF.

This rearrangement joins TRBV29-1 to TRBJ2-7, with D hard to call. Germline CDR1 SQVTM, CDR2 ANQGSEA. V was cut by 5 bases and J by 1 base, with 18 bases left in between. The CDR3 is 15 residues long. The CDR3 spells CSVQGSDGFSYEQYF. CDR3 bases: TGCAGCGTTCAAGGGTCTGATGGGTTTTCCTACGAGCAGTACTTC.

The genes are TRBV6-1 and TRBJ1-1; D gene uncertain. The CDR3 consists of 11 residues. Trimming cost V 6 bases and J 6 bases, with 8 bases left between them. From germline, CDR1 is MNHNS and CDR2 SASEGT. The CDR3 DNA follows: TGTGCCAGCAGGGGAGGTCCTGAAGCTTTCTTT. Translation gives CASRGGPEAFF.

This chain uses TRBV7-6 with TRBJ2-5; 8 bases line up with TRBD1. The germline V gene has CDR1 SGHVS and CDR2 FNYEAQ. The CDR3 is 14 amino acids. The V gene end was trimmed by 4 bases and the J gene end by 6 bases; junction bases not matched to a gene: 7. CDR3 bases: TGTGCCAGCAGCTCCGGACAGGGCGGGAAGACCCAGTACTTC. Translating gives CASSSGQGGKTQYF. The entire variable domain, with the rest obtained from reference TRBV7-6 and TRBJ2-5, is as follows: GAGVSQSPRYKVTKRGQDVALRCDPISGHVSLYWYRQALGQGPEFLTYFNYEAQQDKSGLPNDRFSAERPEGSISTLTIQRTEQRDSAMYRCASSSGQGGKTQYFGPGTRLLVL.

V gene TRBV6-1 combines with J gene TRBJ2-1; D is ambiguous. CDR3 length equals 10 residues. The V and J ends lost 11 bases and 9 bases respectively, with 11 bases between them. Germline values: CDR1 MNHNS, CDR2 SASEGT. The CDR3 nucleotides are TGTGCCCTTCGTCGTTTTGAGCAGTTCTTC. It specifies CALRRFEQFF.